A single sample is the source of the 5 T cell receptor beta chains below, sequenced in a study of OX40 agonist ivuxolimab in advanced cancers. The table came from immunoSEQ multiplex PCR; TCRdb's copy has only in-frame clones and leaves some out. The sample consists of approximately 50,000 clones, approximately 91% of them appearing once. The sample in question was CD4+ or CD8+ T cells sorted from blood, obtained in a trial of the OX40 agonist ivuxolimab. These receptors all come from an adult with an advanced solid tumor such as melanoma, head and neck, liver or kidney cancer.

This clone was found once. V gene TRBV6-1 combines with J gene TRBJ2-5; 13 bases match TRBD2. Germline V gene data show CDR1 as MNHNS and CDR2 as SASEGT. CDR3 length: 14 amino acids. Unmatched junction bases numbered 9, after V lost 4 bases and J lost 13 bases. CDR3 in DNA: TGTGCCAGCAGTGGAGGGACTAGCGGGACCACCTCGTACTTC. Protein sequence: CASSGGTSGTTSYF.

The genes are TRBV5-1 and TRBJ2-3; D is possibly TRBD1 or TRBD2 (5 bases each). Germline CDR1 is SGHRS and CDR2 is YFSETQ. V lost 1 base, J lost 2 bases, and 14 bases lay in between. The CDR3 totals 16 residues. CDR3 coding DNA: TGCGCCAGCAGCTTGTTTTCCGGGACGAACACAGATACGCAGTATTTT. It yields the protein CASSLFSGTNTDTQYF.

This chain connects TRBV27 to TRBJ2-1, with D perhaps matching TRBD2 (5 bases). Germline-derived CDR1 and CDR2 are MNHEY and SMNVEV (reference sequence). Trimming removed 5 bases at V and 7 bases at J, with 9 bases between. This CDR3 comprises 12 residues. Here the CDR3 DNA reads TGTGCCAGCAGTGACCCGGGGAATGAGCAGTTCTTC. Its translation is CASSDPGNEQFF.

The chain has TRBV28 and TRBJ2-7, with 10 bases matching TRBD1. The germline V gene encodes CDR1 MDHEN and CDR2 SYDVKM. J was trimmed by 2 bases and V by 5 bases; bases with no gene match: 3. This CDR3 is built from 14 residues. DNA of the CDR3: TGTGCCAGCAGTGAGGACAGGGGGACCTACGAGCAGTACTTC. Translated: CASSEDRGTYEQYF.

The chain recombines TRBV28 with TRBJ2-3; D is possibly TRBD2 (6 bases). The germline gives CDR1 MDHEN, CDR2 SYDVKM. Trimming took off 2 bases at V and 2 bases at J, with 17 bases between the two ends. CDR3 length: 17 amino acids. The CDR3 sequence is CASSLPSGLQYTDTQYF. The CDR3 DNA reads TGTGCCAGCAGTTTACCCTCGGGACTCCAATACACAGATACGCAGTATTTT. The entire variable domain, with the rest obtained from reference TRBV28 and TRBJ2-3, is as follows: DVKVTQSSRYLVKRTGEKVFLECVQDMDHENMFWYRQDPGLGLRLIYFSYDVKMKEKGDIPEGYSVSREKKERFSLILESASTNQTSMYLCASSLPSGLQYTDTQYFGPGTRLTVL.